The sequence of this TCR beta chain was determined in a study of shared clonotypes between healthy human individuals. The study's findings and limits: Donors were few, which limited the genetic and exposure-history diversity represented. The sampled material consisted only of blood, and tissue repertoires are likely to differ.

Of note for this clone: Antigen specificity is unknown.

Deep was the level at which the assay was run. Repertoires were generated with immunoSEQ multiplex PCR, while TCRdb's copy carries only in-frame clones and drops some. The sample has roughly 850,000 clones; roughly 96% are singletons. From germline, CDR1 is MGHRA and CDR2 YSYEKL. V was pared by 0 bases and J by 0 bases, with 15 bases between. This CDR3 has 17 residues. Naive-designated CD8 cells lacked CD45RO, were positively enriched for CCR7, and omitted terminally differentiated effector memory CD45RA+ cells. Recent acute infections and vaccinations were absent in the healthy HIV-negative adult donors.

The chain links TRBV4-1 to TRBJ2-7, with a possible D match to TRBD2 (6 bases). Input material: naive CD8+ T cells sorted from blood. This TCR came from a young man in good health. Written as DNA, the CDR3 is TGCGCCAGCAGCCAAGAAAAGGCGGGATGGAGCTCCTACGAGCAGTACTTC. Its protein is CASSQEKAGWSSYEQYF.